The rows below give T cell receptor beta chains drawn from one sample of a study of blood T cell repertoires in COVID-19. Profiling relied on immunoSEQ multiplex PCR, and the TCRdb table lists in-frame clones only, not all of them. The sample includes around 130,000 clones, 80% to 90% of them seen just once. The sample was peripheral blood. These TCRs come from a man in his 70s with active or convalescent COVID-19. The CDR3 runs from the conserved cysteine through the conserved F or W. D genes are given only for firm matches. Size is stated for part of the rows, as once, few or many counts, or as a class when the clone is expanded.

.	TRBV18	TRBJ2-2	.	TGTGCCAGCTCACCACCTAGAGCCGGGGAGAACACCGGGGAGCTGTTTTTT	CASSPPRAGENTGELFF
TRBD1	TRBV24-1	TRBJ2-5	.	TGTGCCACCAGTGAAGGGGGCGTGGAGACCCAGTACTTC	CATSEGGVETQYF
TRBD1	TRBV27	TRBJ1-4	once	TGTGCCAGCACCCCGACAGGGGGCAGGTATGGGGAAAAACTGTTTTTT	CASTPTGGRYGEKLFF
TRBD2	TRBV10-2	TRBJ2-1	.	TGCGCCAGCAGTGCATTGCGGGAGGGGAATGAGCAGTTCTTC	CASSALREGNEQFF
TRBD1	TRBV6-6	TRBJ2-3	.	TGTGCCAGCAGTTATATGGAAGACAGGGAGACGCAGTATTTT	CASSYMEDRETQYF
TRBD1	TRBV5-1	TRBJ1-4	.	TGCGCCAGCAGCTCGTTGATCGGGACAGGGGATGAAAAACTGTTTTTT	CASSSLIGTGDEKLFF
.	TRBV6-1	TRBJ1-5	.	TGTGCCAGCAAACAGGGCAATCAGCCCCAGCATTTT	CASKQGNQPQHF
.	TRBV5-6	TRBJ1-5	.	TGTGCCAGCAGCTTGACGGGACAGCCCCAGCATTTT	CASSLTGQPQHF
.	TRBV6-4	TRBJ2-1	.	TGTGCCAGCAGTGCGGCAGGGCAAGGCTATGAGCAGTTCTTC	CASSAAGQGYEQFF
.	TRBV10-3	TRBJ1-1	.	TGTGCCATCAGTGAGTCTCCCCCCGGCGGGTTTGCTTTCTTT	CAISESPPGGFAFF
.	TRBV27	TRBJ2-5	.	TGTGCCAGCAGTTCCCCGAGTCAGGGAAAAGAGACCCAGTACTTC	CASSSPSQGKETQYF
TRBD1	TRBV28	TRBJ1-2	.	TGTGCCAGCAGTAGACAGGGCTATGGCTACACCTTC	CASSRQGYGYTF
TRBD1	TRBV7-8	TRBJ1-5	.	TGTGCCAGCAGCAGAGGACAGGGGGACAATCAGCCCCAGCATTTT	CASSRGQGDNQPQHF
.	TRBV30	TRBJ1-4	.	TGTGCATCCAAACAGGGAACTAATGAAAAACTGTTTTTT	CASKQGTNEKLFF